This TCR beta chain was found in a study of control samples from healthy donors and cancer patients. The CDR3 totals 17 residues. The V and J ends lost 5 bases and 5 bases, in that order; junction bases with no gene match: 7. CDR1 and CDR2 from the germline V gene are SGHTA and FQGNSA. The method was immunoSEQ multiplex PCR; TCRdb's version includes in-frame clones alone and lacks a portion of them. This sample carries about 120,000 clones, over 75% of them seen once, and the ten largest clones take 1% to 1.4%. The sequenced sample was PBMCs. This TCR was sampled from a woman aged 45-60 years with colorectal cancer. This chain connects TRBV7-2 to TRBJ2-2, with 14 bases that match TRBD2. This chain's CDR3 is CASSPTSGRAGTGELFF. The CDR3, as DNA: TGTGCCAGCAGCCCGACTAGCGGGAGGGCCGGGACCGGGGAGCTGTTTTTT.